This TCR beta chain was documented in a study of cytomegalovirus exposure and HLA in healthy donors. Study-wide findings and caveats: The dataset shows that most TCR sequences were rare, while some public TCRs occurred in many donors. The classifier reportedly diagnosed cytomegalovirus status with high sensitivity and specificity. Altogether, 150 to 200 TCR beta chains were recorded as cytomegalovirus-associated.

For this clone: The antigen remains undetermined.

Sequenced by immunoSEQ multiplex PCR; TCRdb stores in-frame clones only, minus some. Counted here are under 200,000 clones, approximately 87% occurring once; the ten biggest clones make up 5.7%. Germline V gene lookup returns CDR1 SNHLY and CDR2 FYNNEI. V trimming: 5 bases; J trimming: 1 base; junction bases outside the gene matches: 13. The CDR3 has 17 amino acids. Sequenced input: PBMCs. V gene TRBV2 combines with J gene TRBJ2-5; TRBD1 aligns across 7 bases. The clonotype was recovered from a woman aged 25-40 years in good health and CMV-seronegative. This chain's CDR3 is CASSRGQQRETQETQYF. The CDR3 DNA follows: TGTGCCAGCAGTAGGGGACAGCAGCGCGAAACCCAAGAGACCCAGTACTTC. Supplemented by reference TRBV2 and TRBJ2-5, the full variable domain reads EPEVTQTPSHQVTQMGQEVILRCVPISNHLYFYWYRQILGQKVEFLVSFYNNEISEKSEIFDDQFSVERPDGSNFTLKIRSTKLEDSAMYFCASSRGQQRETQETQYFGPGTRLLVL.